This T cell receptor (beta chain) was sequenced for a study of blood T cells in healthy people across ages. Study overall: Template-switching capture recovered about one barcoded beta molecule per two T cells. Study-wide findings and caveats: More naive CD4+ cells and higher diversity marked long-lived donors relative to aged donors.

Donors were systemically healthy Caucasian individuals from Russia aged about 6 to 90 years. This clonotype has a handful of counts. Its cognate antigen is unknown. With a J-beta primer mix and a sample-barcoded 5' primer, a second PCR ran about 6 to 11 cycles. Using its own MiXCR run on the 5' RACE reads, TCRdb lists one record per CDR3 protein. The sample gives about 1.8 million distinct CDR3 sequences, roughly 52% of which show up once; less than 2.5% is in the top ten. The origin of this receptor is a woman aged 35 to 49 in good health. The specimen sequenced was blood.

The DNA of the CDR3 is TGTGCCAGCAGTTACCGGGAAAAGTACGAGCAGTACTTC. This gives the protein CASSYREKYEQYF. The genes are TRBV27 and TRBJ2-7, with D possibly TRBD2 on 5 matching bases. The CDR3 is made up of 13 amino acids. V was trimmed by 4 bases and J by 4 bases, leaving 11 bases between them. CDR1 is MNHEY, CDR2 SMNVEV, per germline (reference sequence).